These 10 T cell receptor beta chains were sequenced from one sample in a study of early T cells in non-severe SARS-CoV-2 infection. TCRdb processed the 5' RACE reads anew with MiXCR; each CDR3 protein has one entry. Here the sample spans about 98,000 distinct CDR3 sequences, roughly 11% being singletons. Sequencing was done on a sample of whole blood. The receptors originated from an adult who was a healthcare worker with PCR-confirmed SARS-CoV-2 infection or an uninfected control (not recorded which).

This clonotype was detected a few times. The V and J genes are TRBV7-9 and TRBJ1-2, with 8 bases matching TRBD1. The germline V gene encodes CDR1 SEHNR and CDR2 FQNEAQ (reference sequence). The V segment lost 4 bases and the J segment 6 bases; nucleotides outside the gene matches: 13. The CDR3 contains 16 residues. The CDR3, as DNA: TGTGCCAGCAGCTCAACCCGTCAGGGGGCAGCGGATGGCTACACCTTC. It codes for CASSSTRQGAADGYTF.

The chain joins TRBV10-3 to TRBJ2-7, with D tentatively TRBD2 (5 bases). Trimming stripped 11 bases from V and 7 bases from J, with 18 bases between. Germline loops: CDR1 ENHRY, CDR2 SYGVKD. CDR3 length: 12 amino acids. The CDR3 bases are TGTGCCTCTGGGGAGATGGGTCGGGAGCAGTACTTC. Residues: CASGEMGREQYF.

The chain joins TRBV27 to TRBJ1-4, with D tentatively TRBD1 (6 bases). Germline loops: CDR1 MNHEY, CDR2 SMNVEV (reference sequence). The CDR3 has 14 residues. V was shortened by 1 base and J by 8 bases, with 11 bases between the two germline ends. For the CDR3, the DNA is TGTGCCAGCAGTTTATTGGGACAAGAGGAAAAACTGTTTTTT. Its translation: CASSLLGQEEKLFF.

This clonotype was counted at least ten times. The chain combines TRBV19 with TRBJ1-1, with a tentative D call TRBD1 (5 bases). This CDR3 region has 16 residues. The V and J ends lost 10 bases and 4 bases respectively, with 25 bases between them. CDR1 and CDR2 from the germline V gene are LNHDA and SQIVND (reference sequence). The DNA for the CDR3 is TGTGCCACCAACCGAAGGGGTGTTCTAGGTAGCACTGAAGCTTTCTTT. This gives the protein CATNRRGVLGSTEAFF.

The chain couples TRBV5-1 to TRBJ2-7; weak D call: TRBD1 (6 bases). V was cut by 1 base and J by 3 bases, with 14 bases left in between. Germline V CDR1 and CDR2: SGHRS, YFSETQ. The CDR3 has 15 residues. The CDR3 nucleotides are TGCGCCAGCAGCTTGTACAGGGATGGAAGCTACGAGCAGTACTTC. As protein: CASSLYRDGSYEQYF.

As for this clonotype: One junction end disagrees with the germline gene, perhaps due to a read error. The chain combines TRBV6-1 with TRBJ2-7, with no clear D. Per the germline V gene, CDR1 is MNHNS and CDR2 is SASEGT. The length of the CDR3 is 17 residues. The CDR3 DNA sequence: TGTGCCAGCAGGGAAGAGGACCGACTTCCCAGCTCCTACGAGCAGTACTTC. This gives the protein CASREEDRLPSSYEQYF.

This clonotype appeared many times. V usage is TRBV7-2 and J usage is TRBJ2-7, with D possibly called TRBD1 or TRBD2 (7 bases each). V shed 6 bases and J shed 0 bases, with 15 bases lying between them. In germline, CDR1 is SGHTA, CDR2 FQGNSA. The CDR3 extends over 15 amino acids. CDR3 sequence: CASRSGGTVSYEQYF. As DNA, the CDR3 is TGTGCCAGCAGGTCCGGGGGGACAGTCTCCTACGAGCAGTACTTC.

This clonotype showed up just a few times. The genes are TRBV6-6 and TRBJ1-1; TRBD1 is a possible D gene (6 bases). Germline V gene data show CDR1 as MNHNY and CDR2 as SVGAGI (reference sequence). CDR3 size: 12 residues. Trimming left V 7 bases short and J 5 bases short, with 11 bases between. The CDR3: CASTQGQTEAFF. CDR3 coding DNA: TGTGCCAGCACTCAGGGGCAGACTGAAGCTTTCTTT.

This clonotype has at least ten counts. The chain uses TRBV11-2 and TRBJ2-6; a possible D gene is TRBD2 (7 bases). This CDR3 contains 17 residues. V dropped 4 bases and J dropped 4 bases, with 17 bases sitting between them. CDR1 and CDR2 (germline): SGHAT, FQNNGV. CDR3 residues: CASSSYLGGPGANVLTF. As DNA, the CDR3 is TGTGCCAGCAGCTCCTACCTCGGGGGGCCCGGGGCCAACGTCCTGACTTTC. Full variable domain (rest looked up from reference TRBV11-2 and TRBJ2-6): EAGVAQSPRYKIIEKRQSVAFWCNPISGHATLYWYQQILGQGPKLLIQFQNNGVVDDSQLPKDRFSAERLKGVDSTLKIQPAKLEDSAVYLCASSSYLGGPGANVLTFGAGSRLTVL.

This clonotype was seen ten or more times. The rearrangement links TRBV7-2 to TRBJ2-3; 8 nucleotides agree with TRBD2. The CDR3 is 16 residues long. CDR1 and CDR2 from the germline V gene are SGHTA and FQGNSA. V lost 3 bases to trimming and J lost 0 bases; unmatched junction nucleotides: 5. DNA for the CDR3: TGTGCCAGCAGCTTCTTTAGCGGGACCAGCACAGATACGCAGTATTTT. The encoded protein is CASSFFSGTSTDTQYF.